The 29 T cell receptor beta chains listed next were all sequenced from one sample in a study of cytomegalovirus exposure and HLA in healthy donors (dated by TCRdb to 2017 to 2019). The library was produced with the immunoSEQ multiplex PCR assay. For the multiplex PCR, a mixture combining 60 forward primers for TCR Vbeta segments and 13 reverse primers for TCR Jbeta segments was used. TCRdb retrieved this table from immuneACCESS and kept in-frame rearrangements only. Not all clones are present; in checked studies, unresolved V genes account for under half, and no reason is known for the remainder. The sample includes about 110,000 clones, with 70% observed a single time. The ten largest account for roughly 10% of the sample. The sequenced sample was PBMCs. These receptors all come from a man aged 35-49 years in good health and CMV-seropositive.

The V gene is TRBV5-1, the J gene TRBJ2-5; maybe TRBD2 (6 bases). This CDR3 contains 14 residues. V lost 6 bases, J lost 4 bases, and 16 bases lay in between. Germline CDR1 reads SGHRS; CDR2 reads YFSETQ. CDR3 residues: CASTLTVGGETQYF. DNA for the CDR3: TGCGCCAGCACCCTCACTGTGGGGGGAGAGACCCAGTACTTC. Variable domain in full (rest from reference TRBV5-1 and TRBJ2-5): KAGVTQTPRYLIKTRGQQVTLSCSPISGHRSVSWYQQTPGQGLQFLFEYFSETQRNKGNFPGRFSGRQFSNSRSEMNVSTLELGDSALYLCASTLTVGGETQYFGPGTRLLVL.

The chain combines TRBV4-1 with TRBJ2-7; 10 nucleotides line up with TRBD1. CDR1 and CDR2 from the germline V gene are MGHRA and YSYEKL. The CDR3 sequence is 13 residues long. V lost 7 bases to trimming and J lost 4 bases; unmatched junction nucleotides: 4. The CDR3, as DNA: TGCGCCAGCAACCGGGACAGGGGATACGAGCAGTACGTC. Its protein is CASNRDRGYEQYV.

V is TRBV5-4 and J is TRBJ2-1; TRBD2 matches at 11 bases. Germline V gives CDR1 SGHNT, CDR2 YYREEE (reference sequence). This CDR3 has 15 residues. The trim removed 4 bases at V and 3 bases at J, leaving 3 bases unmatched. The CDR3, as DNA: TGTGCCAGCAGCCCGACTAGCGGGGTCTACAATGAGCAGTTCTTC. Translated: CASSPTSGVYNEQFF.

J is TRBJ2-7 and V is TRBV6-6; D might be TRBD1 (7 bases). The CDR3 covers 15 residues. V was pared by 6 bases and J by 6 bases, with 21 bases between. The germline V gene encodes CDR1 MNHNY and CDR2 SVGAGI (reference sequence). The chain's CDR3 is CASSPRGTDRGEQYV. The CDR3, as DNA: TGTGCCAGCAGCCCCCGGGGGACAGATCGTGGCGAGCAGTACGTC.

This clone was detected only a few times. V gene TRBV28 combines with J gene TRBJ2-2, with 7 bases fitting TRBD2. The V segment lost 5 bases and the J segment 2 bases; nucleotides outside the gene matches: 11. The germline V gene encodes CDR1 MDHEN and CDR2 SYDVKM. There are 17 residues in the CDR3. The CDR3 here is CASSPSQPSGNTGELFF. The CDR3 bases are TGTGCCAGCAGTCCCTCCCAGCCTAGCGGAAACACCGGGGAGCTGTTTTTT.

The chain has TRBV5-1 and TRBJ2-1, with 11 bases lining up with TRBD2. The CDR3 is 15 amino acids. The V gene's germline CDR1 is SGHRS and CDR2 YFSETQ. V dropped 7 bases and J dropped 0; count of bases not matched to a gene: 3. The DNA of the CDR3 is TGCGCCAGCGGAACTAGCGGGAGCTCCTACAATGAGCAGTTCTTC. Its translation is CASGTSGSSYNEQFF.

The V gene is TRBV7-9, the J gene TRBJ2-1, with D perhaps TRBD2 (5 bases). Looked up from germline, CDR1 is SEHNR and CDR2 is FQNEAQ (reference sequence). With 5 bases removed from V and 6 bases from J, the gap between germline ends came to 14 bases. The CDR3 has 14 residues. As DNA, the CDR3 is TGTGCCAGCAGCACCCCTCTCGGGGTCAATGAGCAGTTCTTC. Translating it yields CASSTPLGVNEQFF.

This chain links TRBV6-5 with TRBJ2-3; 8 bases agree with TRBD2. J was trimmed by 4 bases and V by 6 bases; bases with no gene match: 6. The germline V gene has CDR1 MNHEY and CDR2 SVGAGI. This CDR3 spans 14 amino acids. For the CDR3, the DNA is TGTGCCAGCAGCAGGACTAGCCCAGCAGATACGCAGTATTTT. Its protein is CASSRTSPADTQYF.

The chain couples TRBV29-1 to TRBJ1-3; D is undetermined. The J call is doubtful: the DNA matches TRBJ2-2 better. Germline V gives CDR1 SQVTM, CDR2 ANQGSEA. The CDR3 contains 14 residues. The CDR3 bases are TGCAGCGTTGAAGAGGGATACGGTACCGGGGAGCTGTTTTTT. Amino acids: CSVEEGYGTGELFF.

This clone was counted only a few times. This likely reflects a read error, since a far larger clone is one base away. Other nucleotide sequences from this sample produce the same CDR3. The rearrangement joins TRBV5-1 to TRBJ2-2; TRBD2 matches 14 bases. The junction had 2 bases not matched to a gene; V was cut back by 3 bases and J by 4 bases. The CDR3 is made up of 16 amino acids. The V gene's germline CDR1 is SGHRS and CDR2 YFSETQ. CDR3 residues: CASSWTSGRSTGELFF. The CDR3 DNA is TGCGCCAGCAGCTGGACTAGCGGGAGGAGCACCGGGGAGCTGTTTTTT.

V usage is TRBV6-6 and J usage is TRBJ1-1; 7 bases match TRBD1. The CDR3 length is 14 residues. The V gene end was trimmed by 6 bases and the J gene end by 1 base; junction bases not matched to a gene: 5. The germline CDR1 and CDR2 sequences are MNHNY and SVGAGI (reference sequence). CDR3 sequence: CASRRGTANTEAFF. Written as DNA, the CDR3 is TGTGCCAGCAGACGCGGGACAGCGAACACTGAAGCTTTCTTT.

This rearrangement joins TRBV6-5 to TRBJ2-3; D is unclear. Deletions cut 3 bases from V and 8 bases from J, with 6 bases between. The CDR3 is made up of 11 amino acids. The V gene's germline CDR1 is MNHEY and CDR2 SVGAGI. The CDR3 reads CASSYRSTQYF. CDR3 nucleotide sequence: TGTGCCAGCAGTTATAGAAGTACGCAGTATTTT.

This chain connects TRBV5-5 to TRBJ1-2, with D possibly being TRBD1 (6 bases). V lost 0 bases and J 5 bases, leaving 14 bases between the germline ends. The length of the CDR3 is 15 residues. Germline V CDR1 and CDR2: SGHKS, YYEKEE (reference sequence). The CDR3 here is CASSLDREGVYGYTF. Written as DNA, the CDR3 is TGTGCCAGCAGCTTGGACAGGGAGGGTGTATATGGCTACACCTTC.

The V and J genes are TRBV27 and TRBJ2-5, with 8 bases that match TRBD2. After removal of 6 bases from V and 2 bases from J, the junction contained 5 bases not matched to a gene. The CDR3 extends over 14 amino acids. Germline lookup yields CDR1 MNHEY and CDR2 SMNVEV (reference sequence). The CDR3 coding sequence is TGTGCCAGCAGCCTACTAGCGGCGCAAGAGACCCAGTACTTC. Translated: CASSLLAAQETQYF.

CDR3 sequence: CAITGTNSSKYNEQFF. For the CDR3, the DNA is TGTGCCATCACCGGGACTAACAGTTCCAAATACAATGAGCAGTTCTTC. V and J are TRBV10-3 and TRBJ2-1; TRBD2 matches 7 bases. Germline-derived CDR1 and CDR2 are ENHRY and SYGVKD. Trimming removed 7 bases from V and 4 bases from J; junction bases left unmatched: 13. The CDR3 has 16 residues.

The chain uses TRBV27 and TRBJ2-1, with 9 bases lining up with TRBD1. Germline CDR1 is MNHEY and CDR2 is SMNVEV (reference sequence). Trimming removed 4 bases from V and 4 bases from J; junction bases left unmatched: 5. The CDR3 extends over 15 amino acids. The CDR3 sequence is CASSSGTGQYNEQFF. CDR3 sequence (DNA): TGTGCCAGCAGTTCCGGGACAGGGCAATACAATGAGCAGTTCTTC.

The V gene is TRBV19, the J gene TRBJ2-1, with TRBD2 matching 12 bases. This CDR3 is built from 16 residues. Germline V gene sequence: CDR1 LNHDA, CDR2 SQIVND (reference sequence). Germline trimming cut 5 bases from V and 1 base from J; bases unmatched to any gene: 3. This CDR3 is CASSRTSGVSYNEQFF. The CDR3 DNA sequence: TGTGCCAGTAGTCGGACTAGCGGGGTTTCCTACAATGAGCAGTTCTTC.

This chain links TRBV6-6 with TRBJ1-4, with D maybe TRBD1 (5 bases). This CDR3 is 14 amino acids long. Germline CDR1 is MNHNY and CDR2 is SVGAGI (reference sequence). V was trimmed by 2 bases and J by 5 bases, leaving 9 bases between them. The CDR3: CASSYGGANEKLFF. The DNA for the CDR3 is TGTGCCAGCAGTTACGGCGGGGCGAATGAAAAACTGTTTTTT.

J is TRBJ2-5 and V is TRBV7-9; TRBD1 matches at 9 bases. The V gene's germline CDR1 is SEHNR and CDR2 FQNEAQ (reference sequence). This CDR3 comprises 14 residues. V dropped 4 bases and J dropped 2; count of bases not matched to a gene: 2. This CDR3 is CASSSGQGQETQYF. In DNA form, the CDR3 reads TGTGCCAGCAGCTCCGGACAGGGGCAAGAGACCCAGTACTTC.

This rearrangement joins TRBV14 to TRBJ2-3, with D possibly being TRBD2 (6 bases). The V and J ends lost 5 bases and 2 bases respectively, with 11 bases between them. CDR1 and CDR2 from the germline V gene are SGHDN and FVKESK. The CDR3 spans 14 residues. The CDR3 region is CASSFRDSTDTQYF. In DNA form, the CDR3 reads TGTGCCAGCAGCTTCCGGGACTCCACAGATACGCAGTATTTT.

In this sample, this clone turned up a few times. V gene TRBV5-8 combines with J gene TRBJ1-5, with D possibly TRBD1 on 6 matching bases. The ends were cut back, 0 bases at V and 7 bases at J, with 11 bases in the middle. The germline gives CDR1 SGHTS, CDR2 YDEGEE. CDR3 length: 14 residues. This CDR3 reads CASSLGGPRQPQHF. The CDR3, as DNA: TGTGCCAGCAGCTTGGGGGGGCCGAGGCAGCCCCAGCATTTT.

The chain carries TRBV7-8 and TRBJ2-1; TRBD2 matches at 10 bases. This CDR3 contains 15 residues. The V gene end was trimmed by 1 base and the J gene end by 10 bases; junction bases not matched to a gene: 7. The germline V gene has CDR1 SGHVS and CDR2 FQNEAQ. CDR3 sequence: CASSLVLAGAGEQFF. CDR3 bases: TGTGCCAGCAGCTTAGTCCTAGCGGGAGCGGGGGAGCAGTTCTTC. Filled out from reference TRBV7-8 and TRBJ2-1, the complete variable domain reads GAGVSQSPRYKVAKRGQDVALRCDPISGHVSLFWYQQALGQGPEFLTYFQNEAQLDKSGLPSDRFFAERPEGSVSTLKIQRTQQEDSAVYLCASSLVLAGAGEQFFGPGTRLTVL.

The chain recombines TRBV5-4 with TRBJ1-1; possibly TRBD1 for D (6 bases). This CDR3 is 13 amino acids long. The ends were cut back, 5 bases at V and 3 bases at J, with 11 bases in the middle. Germline V lookup: CDR1 SGHNT, CDR2 YYREEE (reference sequence). CDR3 nucleotides: TGTGCCAGCAGAATACAGGGTGACACTGAAGCTTTCTTT. Translation gives CASRIQGDTEAFF.

The chain uses TRBV11-3 and TRBJ1-2, with D unresolved. With 1 base removed from V and 5 bases from J, the gap between germline ends came to 5 bases. From germline, CDR1 is SGHNT and CDR2 YENEEA. The CDR3 runs 12 residues. The DNA for the CDR3 is TGTGCCAGCAGCTTAGGACAATATGGCTACACCTTC. Translation: CASSLGQYGYTF.

The chain couples TRBV11-2 to TRBJ2-3; a possible D gene is TRBD2 (6 bases). The CDR3 is 18 amino acids. Germline lookup yields CDR1 SGHAT and CDR2 FQNNGV. Trimming pared 2 bases from V and 3 bases from J, leaving 21 bases between. The CDR3 DNA reads TGTGCCAGCAGCTTAAACGCCGCTGGCGGGACTTTGACAGATACGCAGTATTTT. Its protein is CASSLNAAGGTLTDTQYF.

This clone was counted between two and nine times. This chain joins TRBV5-1 and TRBJ2-1, with TRBD1 identical over 8 bases. The CDR3 has 13 residues. Germline V lookup: CDR1 SGHRS, CDR2 YFSETQ. V dropped 0 bases and J dropped 10; count of bases not matched to a gene: 3. Here the CDR3 DNA reads TGCGCCAGCAGCTTGGGGGGACAGGCCGAGCAGTTCTTC. Translated: CASSLGGQAEQFF.

This clone was detected a few times. The V gene is TRBV6-1, the J gene TRBJ1-1; D is unclear. This CDR3 region has 13 residues. Germline-derived CDR1 and CDR2 are MNHNS and SASEGT. The V end was cut by 0 bases, the J end by 13 bases, with 15 bases between. This chain's CDR3 is CASSEAIYGSGFF. The CDR3 coding sequence is TGTGCCAGCAGTGAAGCGATCTACGGAAGCGGTTTCTTT.

V is TRBV6-1 and J is TRBJ1-1; TRBD1 might be the D (6 bases). The V end was cut by 7 bases, the J end by 0 bases, with 12 bases between. Germline-derived CDR1 and CDR2 are MNHNS and SASEGT. The CDR3 totals 14 residues. The CDR3 loop is CASIPGHLNTEAFF. Here the CDR3 DNA reads TGTGCCAGCATACCGGGACATTTGAACACTGAAGCTTTCTTT.

The genes are TRBV28 and TRBJ2-3; D may be TRBD1 (6 bases). This CDR3 is built from 13 residues. The V gene's germline CDR1 is MDHEN and CDR2 SYDVKM. Trimming took 5 bases from V and 6 from J, leaving 12 bases between them. CDR3 residues: CASSPDRLDTQYF. DNA of the CDR3: TGTGCCAGCAGTCCGGACAGACTGGATACGCAGTATTTT.